This is a list of T cell receptor beta chains from one sample in a study of T cells in Graves' hyperthyroidism and ophthalmopathy. Via MiXCR, TCRdb re-called the multiplex PCR reads, giving one row per CDR3 protein. Of 500,000 to 650,000 distinct CDR3 sequences listed, just under 20% are singletons. What was sequenced was blood. These receptors all stem from a man between 40 and 49 years old with Graves' ophthalmopathy. Each CDR3 is given with its conserved first and last residue. The D gene is left open where the match is weak. Clone size is stated in some rows and not others, as once, few, many or a class when expanded.

>.|few|TRBJ2-1|TRBV28
CASSFRDYNEQFF
TGTGCCAGCAGTTTTAGGGACTACAATGAGCAGTTCTTC
>.|many|TRBJ2-7|TRBV3-1
CASSQQTYEQYF
TGTGCCAGCAGCCAACAAACCTACGAGCAGTACTTC
>.|few|TRBJ2-5|TRBV18
CASSSTAEKGETQYF
TGTGCCAGCTCATCCACTGCCGAAAAAGGAGAGACCCAGTACTTC
>.|.|TRBJ1-2|TRBV20-1
CSASHPRGWGYGYTF
TGCAGTGCTAGCCACCCTCGGGGGTGGGGCTATGGCTACACCTTC
>.|many|TRBJ2-7|TRBV18
CASSRQRSYEQYF
TGTGCCAGCTCCAGACAGAGATCCTACGAGCAGTACTTC
>.|.|TRBJ1-4|TRBV6-1
CASSYPGRSATCDEKLFF
TGTGCCAGCAGTTATCCCGGCAGGTCGGCTACCTGCGATGAAAAACTGTTTTTT
>.|few|TRBJ1-1|TRBV19
CASRIQGVLEAFF
TGTGCCAGTAGGATCCAGGGAGTGCTTGAAGCTTTCTTT
>.|few|TRBJ1-5|TRBV28
CASTQTSAGNQPQHF
TGTGCCAGCACCCAAACCTCGGCGGGCAATCAGCCCCAGCATTTT
>TRBD1|few|TRBJ2-2|TRBV28
CASRGTGGTGELFF
TGTGCCAGCAGGGGGACAGGGGGCACCGGGGAGCTGTTTTTT
>.|.|TRBJ2-1|TRBV12-3/TRBV12-4
CASRRTSTEQFF
TGTGCCAGCAGGAGAACTAGTACTGAGCAGTTCTTC
>TRBD2|.|TRBJ2-3|TRBV12-3/TRBV12-4
CASSLQLTSGASTDAQYF
TGTGCCAGCAGTCTACAGCTCACTAGCGGGGCTAGCACAGATGCGCAGTATTTT
>.|many|TRBJ2-1|TRBV3-1
CASSQLIRDEQFF
TGTGCCAGCAGCCAACTCATCCGGGATGAGCAGTTCTTC
>.|many|TRBJ1-1|TRBV18
CASSVLTENTEAFF
TGTGCCAGCTCCGTATTGACAGAGAACACTGAAGCTTTCTTT
>.|many|TRBJ2-1|TRBV7-2
CASSPRDGLGVNEQFF
TGTGCCAGCAGCCCACGAGACGGCCTCGGGGTCAATGAGCAGTTCTTC
>.|few|TRBJ1-2|TRBV7-8
CASSLAERGEWTYNYGYTF
TGTGCCAGCAGCTTAGCGGAGAGGGGAGAATGGACCTATAACTATGGCTACACCTTC
>.|few|TRBJ2-2|TRBV3-1
CASGGSTGELFF
TGTGCCAGCGGGGGGTCCACCGGGGAGCTGTTTTTT
>.|few|TRBJ1-1|TRBV6-1
CASRLNENTEAFF
TGTGCCAGCCGATTGAACGAGAACACTGAAGCTTTCTTT
>TRBD1|.|TRBJ1-4|TRBV6-1
CASSDRGASLYEKLFF
TGTGCCAGCAGTGACAGGGGGGCCTCCCTCTATGAAAAACTGTTTTTT